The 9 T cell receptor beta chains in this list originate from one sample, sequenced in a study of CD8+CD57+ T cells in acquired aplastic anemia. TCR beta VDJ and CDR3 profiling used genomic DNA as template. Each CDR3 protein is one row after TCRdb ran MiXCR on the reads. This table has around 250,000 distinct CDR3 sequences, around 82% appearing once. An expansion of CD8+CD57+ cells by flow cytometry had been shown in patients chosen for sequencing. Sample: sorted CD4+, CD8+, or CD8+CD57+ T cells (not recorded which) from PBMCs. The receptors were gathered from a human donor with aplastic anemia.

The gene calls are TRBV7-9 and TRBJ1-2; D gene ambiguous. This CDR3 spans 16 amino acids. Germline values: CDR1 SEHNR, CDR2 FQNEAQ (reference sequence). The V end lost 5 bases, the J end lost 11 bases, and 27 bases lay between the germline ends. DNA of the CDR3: TGTGCCAGCAGCGCAGGAGCAGAGACCCAGTACTACGGGTACACCTTC. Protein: CASSAGAETQYYGYTF.

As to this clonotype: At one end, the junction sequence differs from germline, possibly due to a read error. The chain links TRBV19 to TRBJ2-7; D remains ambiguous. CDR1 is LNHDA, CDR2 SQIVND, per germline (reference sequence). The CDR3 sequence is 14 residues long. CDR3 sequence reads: CASSIGGQFYNQYF. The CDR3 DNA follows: TGTGCCAGTAGCATAGGTGGGCAGTTCTACAATCAGTACTTC.

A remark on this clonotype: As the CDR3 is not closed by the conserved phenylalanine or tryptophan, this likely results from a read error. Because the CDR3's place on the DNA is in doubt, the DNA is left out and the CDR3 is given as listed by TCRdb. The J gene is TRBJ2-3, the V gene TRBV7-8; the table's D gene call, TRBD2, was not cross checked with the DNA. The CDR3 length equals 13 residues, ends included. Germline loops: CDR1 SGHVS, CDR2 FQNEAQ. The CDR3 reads CASGLAGGDNPHY.

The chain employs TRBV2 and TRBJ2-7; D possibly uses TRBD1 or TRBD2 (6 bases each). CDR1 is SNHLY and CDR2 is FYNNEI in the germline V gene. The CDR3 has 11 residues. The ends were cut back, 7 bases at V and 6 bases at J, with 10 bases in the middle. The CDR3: CASKGGGEQYF. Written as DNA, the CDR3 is TGTGCCAGCAAGGGGGGAGGCGAGCAGTACTTC.

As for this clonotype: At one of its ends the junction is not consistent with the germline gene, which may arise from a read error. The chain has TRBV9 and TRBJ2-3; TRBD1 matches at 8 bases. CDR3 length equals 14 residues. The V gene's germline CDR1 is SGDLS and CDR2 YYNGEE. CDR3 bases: TGTGCCAGCAGCCAAGATATCCAAGCAGGGGGCGATGATTTT. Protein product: CASSQDIQAGGDDF.

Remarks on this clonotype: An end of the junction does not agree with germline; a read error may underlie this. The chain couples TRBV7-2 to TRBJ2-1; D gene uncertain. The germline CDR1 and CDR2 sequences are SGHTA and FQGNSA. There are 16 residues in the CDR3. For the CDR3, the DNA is TGTGCCGGCAGCTTACAAAGACGCTGGTGGAATGATCAGCAGTTCTTC. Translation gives CAGSLQRRWWNDQQFF.

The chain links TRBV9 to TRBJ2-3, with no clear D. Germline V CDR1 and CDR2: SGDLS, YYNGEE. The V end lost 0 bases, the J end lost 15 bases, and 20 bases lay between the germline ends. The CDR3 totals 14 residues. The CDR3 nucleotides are TGTGCCAGCAGCGTAGCGGCAGATCCGCAGTATTTTTATTTT. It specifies CASSVAADPQYFYF.

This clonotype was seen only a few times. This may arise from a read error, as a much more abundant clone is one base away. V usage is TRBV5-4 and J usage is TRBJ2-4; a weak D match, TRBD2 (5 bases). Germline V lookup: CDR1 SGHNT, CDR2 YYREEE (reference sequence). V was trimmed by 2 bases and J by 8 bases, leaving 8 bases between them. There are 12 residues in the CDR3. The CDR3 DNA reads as TGTGCCAGCAGCTTTACTAGGGACATTCAGTACTTC. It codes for CASSFTRDIQYF.

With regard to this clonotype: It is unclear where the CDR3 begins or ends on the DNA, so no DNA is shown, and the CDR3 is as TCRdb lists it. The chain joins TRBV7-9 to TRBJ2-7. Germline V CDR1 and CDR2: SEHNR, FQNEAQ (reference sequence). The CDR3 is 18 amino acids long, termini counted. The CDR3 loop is CASSLQPDTQYFGYEQYV.